A few counts support the clone carrying this TCR beta chain. The data were taken from a study of blood T cell repertoires in COVID-19. The CDR3 totals 14 residues. Losses at the gene ends were 4 bases for V and 8 bases for J; bases not matched to a gene: 10. Germline CDR1 and CDR2: SGHKS and YYEKEE (reference sequence). In the authors' workflow: Scientists estimated how many nucleated cells there were by amplifying reference gene primers. The method was immunoSEQ multiplex PCR; TCRdb's version includes in-frame clones alone and lacks a portion of them. Clone size and the V and J calls come from that table; the DNA yielded D and trimming. The sample includes roughly 290,000 clones, 80% to 90% of them seen just once.

The TCR was taken from a young woman who had recovered from COVID-19. What was sequenced was PBMCs or T cells enriched from blood (not recorded which). The J gene is TRBJ1-2, the V gene TRBV5-5, with TRBD1 identical over 8 bases. CDR3 nucleotides: TGTGCCAGCAGCAAGGGACAGGTTGTTTCCGGCTACACCTTC. Translating it yields CASSKGQVVSGYTF.